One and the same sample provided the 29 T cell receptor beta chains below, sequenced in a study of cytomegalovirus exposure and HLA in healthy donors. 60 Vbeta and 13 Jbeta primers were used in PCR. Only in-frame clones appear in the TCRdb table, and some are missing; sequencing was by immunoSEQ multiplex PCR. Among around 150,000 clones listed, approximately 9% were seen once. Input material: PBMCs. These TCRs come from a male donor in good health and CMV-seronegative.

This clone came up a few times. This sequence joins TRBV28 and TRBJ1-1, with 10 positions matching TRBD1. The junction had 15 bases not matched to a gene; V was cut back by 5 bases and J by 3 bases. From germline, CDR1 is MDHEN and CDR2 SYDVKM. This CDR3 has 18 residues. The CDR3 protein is CASSPLTGGASKYTEAFF. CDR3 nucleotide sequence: TGTGCCAGCAGTCCCCTGACAGGGGGCGCGTCGAAGTACACTGAAGCTTTCTTT.

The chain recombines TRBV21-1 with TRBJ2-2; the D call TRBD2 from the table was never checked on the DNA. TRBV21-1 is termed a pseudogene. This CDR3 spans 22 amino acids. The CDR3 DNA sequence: TGTGCCGGATTCCTCCGGGACAGGGCCACGGTAGCGGGGGGGCCATGCACCGGGGAGCTGTTTTTT. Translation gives CAGFLRDRATVAGGPCTGELFF.

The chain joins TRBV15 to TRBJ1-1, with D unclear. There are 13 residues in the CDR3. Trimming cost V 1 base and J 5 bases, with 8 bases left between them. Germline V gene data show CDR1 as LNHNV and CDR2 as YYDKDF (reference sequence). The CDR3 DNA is TGTGCCACCAGCAGAGGGGGAGGGACTGAAGCTTTCTTT. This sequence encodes CATSRGGGTEAFF.

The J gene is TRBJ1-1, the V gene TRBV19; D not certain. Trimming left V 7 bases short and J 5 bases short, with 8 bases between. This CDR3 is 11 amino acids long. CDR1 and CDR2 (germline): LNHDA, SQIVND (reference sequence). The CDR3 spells CASIRWTEAFF. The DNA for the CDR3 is TGTGCCAGTATACGGTGGACTGAAGCTTTCTTT.

The CDR3 region is CASRGGTSGRYEQYF. For the CDR3, the DNA is TGTGCCAGCAGGGGGGGGACTAGCGGGAGGTACGAGCAGTACTTC. V usage is TRBV7-8 and J usage is TRBJ2-7, with TRBD2 matching 15 bases. V lost 6 bases and J lost 4; bases outside the gene matches: 4. Per the germline V gene, CDR1 is SGHVS and CDR2 is FQNEAQ. This CDR3 is built from 15 residues.

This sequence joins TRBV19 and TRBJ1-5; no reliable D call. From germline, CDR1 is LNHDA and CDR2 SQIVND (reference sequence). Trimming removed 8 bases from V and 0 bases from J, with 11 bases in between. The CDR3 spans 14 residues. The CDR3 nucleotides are TGTGCCAGTTGGGCGGGGAGTAGCAATCAGCCCCAGCATTTT. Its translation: CASWAGSSNQPQHF. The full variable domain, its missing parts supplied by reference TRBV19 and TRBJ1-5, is DGGITQSPKYLFRKEGQNVTLSCEQNLNHDAMYWYRQDPGQGLRLIYYSQIVNDFQKGDIAEGYSVSREKKESFPLTVTSAQKNPTAFYLCASWAGSSNQPQHFGDGTRLSIL.

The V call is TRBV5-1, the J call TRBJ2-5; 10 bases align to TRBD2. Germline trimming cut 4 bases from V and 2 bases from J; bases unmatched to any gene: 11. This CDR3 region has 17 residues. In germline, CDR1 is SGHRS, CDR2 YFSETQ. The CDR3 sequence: CASSGGTSASMQETQYF. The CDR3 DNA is TGCGCCAGCAGCGGGGGGACTAGCGCCTCGATGCAAGAGACCCAGTACTTC. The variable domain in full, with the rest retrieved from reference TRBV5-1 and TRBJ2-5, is KAGVTQTPRYLIKTRGQQVTLSCSPISGHRSVSWYQQTPGQGLQFLFEYFSETQRNKGNFPGRFSGRQFSNSRSEMNVSTLELGDSALYLCASSGGTSASMQETQYFGPGTRLLVL.

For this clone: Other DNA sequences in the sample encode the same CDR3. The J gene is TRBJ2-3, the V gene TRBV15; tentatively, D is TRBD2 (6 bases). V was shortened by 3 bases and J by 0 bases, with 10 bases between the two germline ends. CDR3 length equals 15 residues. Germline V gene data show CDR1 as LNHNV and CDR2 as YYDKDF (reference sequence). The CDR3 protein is CATSSRGTSTDTQYF. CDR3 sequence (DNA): TGTGCCACCAGCAGCCGAGGGACTAGCACAGATACGCAGTATTTT.

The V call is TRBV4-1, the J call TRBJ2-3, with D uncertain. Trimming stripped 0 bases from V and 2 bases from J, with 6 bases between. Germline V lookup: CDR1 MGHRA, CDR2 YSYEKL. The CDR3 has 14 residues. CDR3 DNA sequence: TGCGCCAGCAGCCAAGATGGCTTCACAGATACGCAGTATTTT. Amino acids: CASSQDGFTDTQYF.

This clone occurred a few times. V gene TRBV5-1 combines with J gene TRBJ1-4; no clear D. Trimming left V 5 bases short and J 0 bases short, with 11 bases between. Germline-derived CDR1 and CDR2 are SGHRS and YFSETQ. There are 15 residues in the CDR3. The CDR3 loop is CASRESLATNEKLFF. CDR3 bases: TGCGCCAGCAGGGAGAGCCTCGCAACTAATGAAAAACTGTTTTTT.

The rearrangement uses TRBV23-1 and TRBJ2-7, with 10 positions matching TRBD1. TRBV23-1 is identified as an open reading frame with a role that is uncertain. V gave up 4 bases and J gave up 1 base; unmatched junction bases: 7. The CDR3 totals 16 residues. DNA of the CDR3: TGCGCCAGCAGTCCCTCGACAGGGGGCAAGTCCTACGAGCAGTACTTC. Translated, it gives CASSPSTGGKSYEQYF.

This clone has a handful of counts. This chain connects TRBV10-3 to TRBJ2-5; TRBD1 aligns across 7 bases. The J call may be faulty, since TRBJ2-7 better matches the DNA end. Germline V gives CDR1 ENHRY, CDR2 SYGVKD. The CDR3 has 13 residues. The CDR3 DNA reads TGTGCCATGGCGACAGGGAGCGGAACCGAGCAGTACTTC. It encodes CAMATGSGTEQYF.

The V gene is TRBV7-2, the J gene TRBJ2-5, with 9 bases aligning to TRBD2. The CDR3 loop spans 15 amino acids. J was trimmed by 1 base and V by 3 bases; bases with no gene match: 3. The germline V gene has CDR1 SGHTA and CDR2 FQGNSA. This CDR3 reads CASSFRREGQETQYF. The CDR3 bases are TGTGCCAGCAGCTTTCGGCGGGAGGGCCAAGAGACCCAGTACTTC.

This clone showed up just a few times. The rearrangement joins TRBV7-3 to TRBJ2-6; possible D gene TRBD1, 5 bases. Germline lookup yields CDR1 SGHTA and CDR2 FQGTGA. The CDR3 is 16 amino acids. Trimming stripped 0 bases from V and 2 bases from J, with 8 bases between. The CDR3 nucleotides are TGTGCCAGCAGCTTAACCCGCAGGGCTGGGGCCAACGTCCTGACTTTC. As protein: CASSLTRRAGANVLTF.

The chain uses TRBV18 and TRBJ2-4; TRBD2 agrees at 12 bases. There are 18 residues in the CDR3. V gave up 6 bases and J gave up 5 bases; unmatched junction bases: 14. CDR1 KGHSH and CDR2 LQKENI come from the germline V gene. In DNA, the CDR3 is TGTGCCAGCTCTCAGGCCGAGACTAGCGGGAGACGACAAAACATTCAGTACTTC. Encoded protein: CASSQAETSGRRQNIQYF. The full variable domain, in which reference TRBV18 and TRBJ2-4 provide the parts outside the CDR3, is NAGVMQNPRHLVRRRGQEARLRCSPMKGHSHVYWYRQLPEEGLKFMVYLQKENIIDESGMPKERFSAEFPKEGPSILRIQQVVRGDSAAYFCASSQAETSGRRQNIQYFGAGTRLSVL.

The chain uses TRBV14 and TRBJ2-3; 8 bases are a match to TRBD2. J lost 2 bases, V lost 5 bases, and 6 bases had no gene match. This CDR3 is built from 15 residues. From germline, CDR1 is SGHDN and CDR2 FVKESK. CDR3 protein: CASSVRAGDTDTQYF. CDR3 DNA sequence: TGTGCCAGCAGCGTACGAGCGGGAGACACAGATACGCAGTATTTT.

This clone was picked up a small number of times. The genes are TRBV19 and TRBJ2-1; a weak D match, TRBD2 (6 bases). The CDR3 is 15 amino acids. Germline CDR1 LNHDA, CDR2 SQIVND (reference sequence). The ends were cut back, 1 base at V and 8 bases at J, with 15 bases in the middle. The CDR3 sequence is CASSIALPGVYEQFF. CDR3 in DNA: TGTGCCAGTAGTATAGCCCTCCCGGGAGTCTATGAGCAGTTCTTC.

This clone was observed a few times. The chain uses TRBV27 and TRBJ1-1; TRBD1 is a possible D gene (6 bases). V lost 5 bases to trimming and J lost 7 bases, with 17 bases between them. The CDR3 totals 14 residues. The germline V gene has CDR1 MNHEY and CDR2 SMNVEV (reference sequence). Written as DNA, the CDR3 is TGTGCCAGCAGTCCATTCACAGGGAGCTTTGAAGCTTTCTTT. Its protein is CASSPFTGSFEAFF.

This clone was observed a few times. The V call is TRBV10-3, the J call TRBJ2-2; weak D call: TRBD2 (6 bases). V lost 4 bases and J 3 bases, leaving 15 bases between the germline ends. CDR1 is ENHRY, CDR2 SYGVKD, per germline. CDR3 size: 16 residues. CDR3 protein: CAISVRMGGDTGELFF. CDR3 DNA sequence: TGTGCCATCAGTGTTCGGATGGGGGGAGACACCGGGGAGCTGTTTTTT.

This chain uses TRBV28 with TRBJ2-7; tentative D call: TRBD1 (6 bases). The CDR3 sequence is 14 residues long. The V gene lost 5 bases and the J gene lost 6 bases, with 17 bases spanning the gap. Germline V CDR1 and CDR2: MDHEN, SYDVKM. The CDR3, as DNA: TGTGCCAGCAGTAAAGACAGGAGAGATAGCGAGCAGTACTTC. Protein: CASSKDRRDSEQYF.

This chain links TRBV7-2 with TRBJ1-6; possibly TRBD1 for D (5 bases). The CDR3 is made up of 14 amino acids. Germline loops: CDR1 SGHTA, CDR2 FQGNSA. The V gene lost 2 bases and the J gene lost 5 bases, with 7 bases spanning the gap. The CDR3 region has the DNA TGTGCCAGCAGCTTACAGGGAAATAATTCACCCCTCCACTTT. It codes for CASSLQGNNSPLHF.

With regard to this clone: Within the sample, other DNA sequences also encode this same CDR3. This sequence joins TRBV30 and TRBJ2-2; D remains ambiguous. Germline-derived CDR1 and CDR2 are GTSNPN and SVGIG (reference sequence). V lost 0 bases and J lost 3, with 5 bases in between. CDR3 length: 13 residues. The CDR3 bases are TGTGCCTGGAGTGTTGTCGACACCGGGGAGCTGTTTTTT. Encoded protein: CAWSVVDTGELFF.

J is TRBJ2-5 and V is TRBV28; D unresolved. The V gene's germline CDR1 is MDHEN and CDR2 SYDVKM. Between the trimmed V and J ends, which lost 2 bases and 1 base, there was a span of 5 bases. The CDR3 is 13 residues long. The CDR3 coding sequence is TGTGCCAGCAGTTTAGCGGCCCAAGAGACCCAGTACTTC. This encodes CASSLAAQETQYF.

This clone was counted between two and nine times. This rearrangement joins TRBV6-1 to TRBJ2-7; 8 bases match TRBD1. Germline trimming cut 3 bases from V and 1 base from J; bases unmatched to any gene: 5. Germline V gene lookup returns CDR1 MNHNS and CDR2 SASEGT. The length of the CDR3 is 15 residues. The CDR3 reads CASSETGDNSYEQYF. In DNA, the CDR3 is TGTGCCAGCAGTGAGACAGGGGACAATTCCTACGAGCAGTACTTC.

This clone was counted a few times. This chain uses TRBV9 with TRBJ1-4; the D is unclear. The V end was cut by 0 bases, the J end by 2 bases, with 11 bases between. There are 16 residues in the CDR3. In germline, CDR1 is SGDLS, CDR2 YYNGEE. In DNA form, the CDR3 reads TGTGCCAGCAGCGTAGGCTTAGGGAGGACTAATGAAAAACTGTTTTTT. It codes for CASSVGLGRTNEKLFF.

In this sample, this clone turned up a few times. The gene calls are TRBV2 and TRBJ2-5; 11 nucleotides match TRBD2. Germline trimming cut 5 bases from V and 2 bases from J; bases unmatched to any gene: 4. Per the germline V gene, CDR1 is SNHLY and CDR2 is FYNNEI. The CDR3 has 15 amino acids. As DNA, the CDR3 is TGTGCCAGCAGTCGTCTAGCGGGGGGTCAAGAGACCCAGTACTTC. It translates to CASSRLAGGQETQYF.

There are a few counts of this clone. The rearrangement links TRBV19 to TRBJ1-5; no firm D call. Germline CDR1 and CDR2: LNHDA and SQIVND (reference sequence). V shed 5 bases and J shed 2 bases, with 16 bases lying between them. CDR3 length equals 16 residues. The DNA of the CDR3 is TGTGCCAGTAGTTCGGTTGGGGAGGGCGGCAATCAGCCCCAGCATTTT. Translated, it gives CASSSVGEGGNQPQHF.

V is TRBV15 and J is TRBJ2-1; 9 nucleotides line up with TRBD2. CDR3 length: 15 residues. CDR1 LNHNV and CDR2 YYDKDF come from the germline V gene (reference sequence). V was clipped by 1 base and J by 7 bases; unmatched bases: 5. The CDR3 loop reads CATSRGSGGGNEQFF. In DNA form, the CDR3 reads TGTGCCACCAGCAGAGGTAGCGGGGGTGGGAATGAGCAGTTCTTC.

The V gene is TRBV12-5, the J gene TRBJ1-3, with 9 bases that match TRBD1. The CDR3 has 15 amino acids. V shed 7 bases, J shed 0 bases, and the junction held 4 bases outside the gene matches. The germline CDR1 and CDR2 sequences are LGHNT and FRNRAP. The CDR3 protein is CASVQQGASGNTIYF. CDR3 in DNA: TGTGCTAGTGTCCAACAGGGGGCCTCTGGAAACACCATATATTTT.